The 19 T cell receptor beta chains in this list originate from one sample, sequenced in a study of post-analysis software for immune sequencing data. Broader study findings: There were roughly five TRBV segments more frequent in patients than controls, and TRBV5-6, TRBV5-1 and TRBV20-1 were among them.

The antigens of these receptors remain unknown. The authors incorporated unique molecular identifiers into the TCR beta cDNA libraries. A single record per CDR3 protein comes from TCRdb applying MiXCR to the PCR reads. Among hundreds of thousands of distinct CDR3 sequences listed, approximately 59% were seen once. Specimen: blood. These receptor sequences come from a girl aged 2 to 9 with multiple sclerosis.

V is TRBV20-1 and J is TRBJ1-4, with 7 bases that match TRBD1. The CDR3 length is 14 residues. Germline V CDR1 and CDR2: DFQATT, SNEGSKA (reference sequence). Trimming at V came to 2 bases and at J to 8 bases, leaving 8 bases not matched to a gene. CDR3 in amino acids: CSARLRGIGEKLFF. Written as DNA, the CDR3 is TGCAGTGCTAGACTCAGGGGGATCGGGGAAAAACTGTTTTTT.

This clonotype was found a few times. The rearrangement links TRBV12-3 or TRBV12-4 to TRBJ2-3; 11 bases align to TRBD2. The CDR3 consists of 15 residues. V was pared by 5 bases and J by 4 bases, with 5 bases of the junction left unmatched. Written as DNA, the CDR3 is TGTGCCAGCAGTCCGGGACTAGCGGAGCCAGATACGCAGTATTTT. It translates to CASSPGLAEPDTQYF.

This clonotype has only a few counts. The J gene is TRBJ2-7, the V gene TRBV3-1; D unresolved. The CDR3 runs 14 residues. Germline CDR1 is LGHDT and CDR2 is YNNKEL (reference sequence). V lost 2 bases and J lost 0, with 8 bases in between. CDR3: CASSQKQNSYEQYF. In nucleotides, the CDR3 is TGTGCCAGCAGCCAAAAACAGAACTCCTACGAGCAGTACTTC.

The CDR3 coding sequence is TGCAGCGTCGACAACTTAGCGGGAGGCTCCTACAATGAGCAGTTCTTC. Translating it yields CSVDNLAGGSYNEQFF. This chain links TRBV29-1 with TRBJ2-1, with 10 positions matching TRBD2. There are 16 residues in the CDR3. Germline CDR1 SQVTM, CDR2 ANQGSEA. Trimming at V came to 6 bases and at J to 0 bases, leaving 8 bases not matched to a gene.

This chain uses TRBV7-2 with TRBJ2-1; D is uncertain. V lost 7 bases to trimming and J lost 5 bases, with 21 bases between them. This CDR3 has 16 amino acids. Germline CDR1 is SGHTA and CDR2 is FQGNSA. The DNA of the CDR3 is TGTGCCAGCACCCCCAATTGGAGCCCTCTGGACAATGAGCAGTTCTTC. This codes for CASTPNWSPLDNEQFF. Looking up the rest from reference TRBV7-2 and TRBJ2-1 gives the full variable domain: GAGVSQSPSNKVTEKGKDVELRCDPISGHTALYWYRQSLGQGLEFLIYFQGNSAPDKSGLPSDRFSAERTGGSVSTLTIQRTQQEDSAVYLCASTPNWSPLDNEQFFGPGTRLTVL.

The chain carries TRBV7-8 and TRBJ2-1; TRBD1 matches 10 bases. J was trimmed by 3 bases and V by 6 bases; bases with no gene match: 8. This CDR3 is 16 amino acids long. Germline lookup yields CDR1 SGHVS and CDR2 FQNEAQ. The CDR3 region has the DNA TGTGCCAGCAGGACCTCCGGGACAGGGGTCTACAATGAGCAGTTCTTC. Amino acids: CASRTSGTGVYNEQFF.

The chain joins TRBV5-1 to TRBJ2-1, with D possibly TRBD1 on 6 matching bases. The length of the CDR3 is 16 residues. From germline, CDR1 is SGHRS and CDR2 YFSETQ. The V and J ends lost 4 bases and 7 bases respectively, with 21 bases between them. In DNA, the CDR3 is TGCGCCAGCAGCCCCGATGGGGTAGGGGGTTGGAATGAGCAGTTCTTC. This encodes CASSPDGVGGWNEQFF.

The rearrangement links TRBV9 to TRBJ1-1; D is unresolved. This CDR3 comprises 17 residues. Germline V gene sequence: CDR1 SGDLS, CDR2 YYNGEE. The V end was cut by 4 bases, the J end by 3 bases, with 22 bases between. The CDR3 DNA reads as TGTGCCAGCAGCCCGCCTATCCTTGGTCAGGCCGACACTGAAGCTTTCTTT. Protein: CASSPPILGQADTEAFF.

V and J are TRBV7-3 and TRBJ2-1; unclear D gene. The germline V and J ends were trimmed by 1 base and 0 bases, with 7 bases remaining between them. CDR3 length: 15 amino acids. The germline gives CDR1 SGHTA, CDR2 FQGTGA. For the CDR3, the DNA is TGTGCCAGCAGCTTAAGCGCCAGCTCCTACAATGAGCAGTTCTTC. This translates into CASSLSASSYNEQFF.

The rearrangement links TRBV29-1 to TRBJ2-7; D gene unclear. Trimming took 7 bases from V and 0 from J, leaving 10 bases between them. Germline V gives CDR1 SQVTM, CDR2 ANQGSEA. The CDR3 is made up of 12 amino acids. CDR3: CSGQTVSYEQYF. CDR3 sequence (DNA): TGCAGCGGCCAGACGGTCTCCTACGAGCAGTACTTC.

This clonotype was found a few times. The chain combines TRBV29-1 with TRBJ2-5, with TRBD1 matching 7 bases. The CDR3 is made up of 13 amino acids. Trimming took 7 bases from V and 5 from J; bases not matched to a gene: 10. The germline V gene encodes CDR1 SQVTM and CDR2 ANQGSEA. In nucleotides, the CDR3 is TGCAGCGCCCGACTTACAGGGGTCGAGACCCAGTACTTC. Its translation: CSARLTGVETQYF. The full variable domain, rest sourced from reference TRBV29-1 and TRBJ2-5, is SAVISQKPSRDICQRGTSLTIQCQVDSQVTMMFWYRQQPGQSLTLIATANQGSEATYESGFVIDKFPISRPNLTFSTLTVSNMSPEDSSIYLCSARLTGVETQYFGPGTRLLVL.

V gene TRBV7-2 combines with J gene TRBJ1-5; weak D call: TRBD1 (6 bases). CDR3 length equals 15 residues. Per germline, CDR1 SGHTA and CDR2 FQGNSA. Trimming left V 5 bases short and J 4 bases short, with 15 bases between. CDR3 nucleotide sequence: TGTGCCAGCAGCGTAACACAGGGACTGAATCAGCCCCAGCATTTT. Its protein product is CASSVTQGLNQPQHF.

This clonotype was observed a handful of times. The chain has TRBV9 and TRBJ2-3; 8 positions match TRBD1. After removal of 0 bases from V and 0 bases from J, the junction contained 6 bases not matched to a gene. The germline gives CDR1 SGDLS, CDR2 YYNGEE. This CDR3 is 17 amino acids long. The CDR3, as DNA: TGTGCCAGCAGCGTAGGGACAGGGCACTCCAGCACAGATACGCAGTATTTT. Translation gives CASSVGTGHSSTDTQYF.

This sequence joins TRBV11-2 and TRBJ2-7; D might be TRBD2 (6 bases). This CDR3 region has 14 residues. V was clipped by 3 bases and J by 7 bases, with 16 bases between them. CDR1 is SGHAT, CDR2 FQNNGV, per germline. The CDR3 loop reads CASSFGSADREQYF. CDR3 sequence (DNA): TGTGCCAGCAGCTTCGGGAGTGCGGATAGGGAGCAGTACTTC.

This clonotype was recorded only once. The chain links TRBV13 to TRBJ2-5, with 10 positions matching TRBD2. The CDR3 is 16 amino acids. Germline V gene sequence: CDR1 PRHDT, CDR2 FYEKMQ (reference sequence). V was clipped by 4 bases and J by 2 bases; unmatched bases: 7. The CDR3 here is CASSSSDSGGQETQYF. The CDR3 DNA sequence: TGTGCCAGCAGCTCCAGTGATAGCGGGGGGCAAGAGACCCAGTACTTC. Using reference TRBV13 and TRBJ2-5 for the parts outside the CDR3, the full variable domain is AAGVIQSPRHLIKEKRETATLKCYPIPRHDTVYWYQQGPGQDPQFLISFYEKMQSDKGSIPDRFSAQQFSDYHSELNMSSLELGDSALYFCASSSSDSGGQETQYFGPGTRLLVL.

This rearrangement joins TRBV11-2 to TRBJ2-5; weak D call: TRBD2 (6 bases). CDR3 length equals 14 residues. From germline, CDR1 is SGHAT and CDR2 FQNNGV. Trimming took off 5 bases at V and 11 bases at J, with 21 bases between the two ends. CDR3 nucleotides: TGTGCCAGCAGCCCCGGGACTGCGGCCTCGGAGCAGTACTTC. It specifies CASSPGTAASEQYF.

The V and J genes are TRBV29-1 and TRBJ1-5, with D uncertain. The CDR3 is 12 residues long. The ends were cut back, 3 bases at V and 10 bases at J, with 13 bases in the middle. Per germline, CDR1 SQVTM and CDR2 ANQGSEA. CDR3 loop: CSVEVASGPQHF. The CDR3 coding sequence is TGCAGCGTTGAGGTGGCCAGCGGACCCCAGCATTTT. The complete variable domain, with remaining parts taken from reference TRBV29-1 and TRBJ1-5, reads SAVISQKPSRDICQRGTSLTIQCQVDSQVTMMFWYRQQPGQSLTLIATANQGSEATYESGFVIDKFPISRPNLTFSTLTVSNMSPEDSSIYLCSVEVASGPQHFGDGTRLSIL.

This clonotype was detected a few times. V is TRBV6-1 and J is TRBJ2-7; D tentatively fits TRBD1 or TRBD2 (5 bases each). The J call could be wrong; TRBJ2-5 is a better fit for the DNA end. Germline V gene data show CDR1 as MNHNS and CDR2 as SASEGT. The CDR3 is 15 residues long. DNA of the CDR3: TGTGCCAGCAGTGATCAGGGTACTAGAACCCGGACCCAGTACTTC. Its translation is CASSDQGTRTRTQYF.

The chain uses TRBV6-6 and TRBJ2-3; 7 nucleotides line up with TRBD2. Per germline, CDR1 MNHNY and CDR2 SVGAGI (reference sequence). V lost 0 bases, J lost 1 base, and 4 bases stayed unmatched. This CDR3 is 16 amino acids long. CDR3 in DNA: TGTGCCAGCAGTTACTCGAGTGCGGGGGGCACAGATACGCAGTATTTT. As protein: CASSYSSAGGTDTQYF.